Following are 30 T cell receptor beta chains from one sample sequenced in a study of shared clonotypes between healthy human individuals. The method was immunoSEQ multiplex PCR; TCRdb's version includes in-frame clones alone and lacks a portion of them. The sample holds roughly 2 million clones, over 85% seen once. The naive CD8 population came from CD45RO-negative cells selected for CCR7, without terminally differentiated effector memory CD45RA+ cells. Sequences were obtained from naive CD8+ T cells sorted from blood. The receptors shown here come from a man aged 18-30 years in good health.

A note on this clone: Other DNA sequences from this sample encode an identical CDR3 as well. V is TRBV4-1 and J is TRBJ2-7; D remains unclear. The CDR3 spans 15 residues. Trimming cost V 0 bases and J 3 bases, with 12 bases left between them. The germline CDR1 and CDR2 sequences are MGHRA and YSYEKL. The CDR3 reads CASSQEWGLLYEQYF. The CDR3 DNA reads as TGCGCCAGCAGCCAAGAGTGGGGTTTGCTCTACGAGCAGTACTTC.

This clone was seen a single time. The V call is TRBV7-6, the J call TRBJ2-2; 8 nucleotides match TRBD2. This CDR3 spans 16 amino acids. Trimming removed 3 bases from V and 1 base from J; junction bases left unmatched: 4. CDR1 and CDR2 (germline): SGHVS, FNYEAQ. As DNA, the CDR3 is TGTGCCAGCAGCTTTCTTAGCGGGAAGAACACCGGGGAGCTGTTTTTT. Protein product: CASSFLSGKNTGELFF.

CDR3 DNA sequence: TGTGCCACGGGCAGGGCGGTCACCGGGGAGCTGTTTTTT. Translated: CATGRAVTGELFF. The genes are TRBV7-9 and TRBJ2-2, with a tentative D call TRBD1 (5 bases). Germline V CDR1 and CDR2: SEHNR, FQNEAQ (reference sequence). This CDR3 contains 13 residues. V was cut by 10 bases and J by 4 bases, with 13 bases left in between.

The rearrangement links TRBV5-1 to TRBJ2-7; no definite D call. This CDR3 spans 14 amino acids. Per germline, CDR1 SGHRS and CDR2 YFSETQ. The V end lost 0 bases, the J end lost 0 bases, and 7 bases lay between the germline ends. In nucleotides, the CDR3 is TGCGCCAGCAGCTTGGGGTGGAACTCCTACGAGCAGTACTTC. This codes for CASSLGWNSYEQYF. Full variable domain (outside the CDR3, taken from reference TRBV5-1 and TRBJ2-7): KAGVTQTPRYLIKTRGQQVTLSCSPISGHRSVSWYQQTPGQGLQFLFEYFSETQRNKGNFPGRFSGRQFSNSRSEMNVSTLELGDSALYLCASSLGWNSYEQYFGPGTRLTVT.

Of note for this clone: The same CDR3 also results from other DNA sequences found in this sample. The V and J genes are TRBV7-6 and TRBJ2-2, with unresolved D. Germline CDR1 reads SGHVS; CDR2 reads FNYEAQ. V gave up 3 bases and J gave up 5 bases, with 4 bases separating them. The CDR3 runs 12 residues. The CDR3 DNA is TGTGCCAGCAGCTTCTCAACCGGGGAGCTGTTTTTT. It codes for CASSFSTGELFF.

The CDR3 here is CASSEALYGYTF. The CDR3 nucleotides are TGTGCCAGCAGTGAAGCGCTCTATGGCTACACCTTC. V gene TRBV2 combines with J gene TRBJ1-2; D is unresolved. CDR3 length: 12 residues. The V end lost 0 bases, the J end lost 4 bases, and 3 bases lay between the germline ends. Germline loops: CDR1 SNHLY, CDR2 FYNNEI.

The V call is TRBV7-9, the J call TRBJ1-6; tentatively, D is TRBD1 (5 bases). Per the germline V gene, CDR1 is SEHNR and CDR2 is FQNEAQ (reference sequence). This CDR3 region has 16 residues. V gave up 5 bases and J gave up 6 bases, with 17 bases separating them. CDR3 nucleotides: TGTGCCAGCAGCGAACAGACAGATAGCTTTAATTCACCCCTCCACTTT. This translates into CASSEQTDSFNSPLHF.

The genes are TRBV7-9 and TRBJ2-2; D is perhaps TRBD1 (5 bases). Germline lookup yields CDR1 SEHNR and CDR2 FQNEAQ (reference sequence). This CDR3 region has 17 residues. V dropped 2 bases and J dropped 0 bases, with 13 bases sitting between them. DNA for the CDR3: TGTGCCAGCAGCTTAACAGGAGATTACGCGAACACCGGGGAGCTGTTTTTT. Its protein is CASSLTGDYANTGELFF.

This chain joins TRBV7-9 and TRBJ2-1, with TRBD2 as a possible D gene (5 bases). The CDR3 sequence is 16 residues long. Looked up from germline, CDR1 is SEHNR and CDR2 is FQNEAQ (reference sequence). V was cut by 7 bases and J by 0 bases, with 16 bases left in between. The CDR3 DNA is TGTGCCAGCACCCCGCCCACGGGGAGCTCCTACAATGAGCAGTTCTTC. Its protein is CASTPPTGSSYNEQFF. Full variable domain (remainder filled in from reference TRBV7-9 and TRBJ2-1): DTGVSQNPRHKITKRGQNVTFRCDPISEHNRLYWYRQTLGQGPEFLTYFQNEAQLEKSRLLSDRFSAERPKGSFSTLEIQRTEQGDSAMYLCASTPPTGSSYNEQFFGPGTRLTVL.

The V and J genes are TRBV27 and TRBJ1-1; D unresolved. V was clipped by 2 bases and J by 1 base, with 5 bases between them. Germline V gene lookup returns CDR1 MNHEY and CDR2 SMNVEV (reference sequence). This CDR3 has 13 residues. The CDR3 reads CASSLMANTEAFF. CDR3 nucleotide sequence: TGTGCCAGCAGTTTAATGGCGAACACTGAAGCTTTCTTT.

CDR3 DNA: TGTGCCAGCAGCCAAGATCGACAGGGGGCATTCGGCTACACCTTC. Residues: CASSQDRQGAFGYTF. The V and J genes are TRBV4-2 and TRBJ1-2; 10 nucleotides agree with TRBD1. The germline CDR1 and CDR2 sequences are LGHNA and YNFKEQ. Unmatched junction bases numbered 6, after V lost 0 bases and J lost 8 bases. The CDR3 runs 15 residues.

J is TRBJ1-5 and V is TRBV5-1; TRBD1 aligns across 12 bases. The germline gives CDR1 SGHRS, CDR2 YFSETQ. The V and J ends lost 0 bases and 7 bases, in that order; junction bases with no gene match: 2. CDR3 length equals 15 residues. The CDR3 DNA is TGCGCCAGCAGCTTGGATGGGACAGGGGGCCAGCCCCAGCATTTT. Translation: CASSLDGTGGQPQHF. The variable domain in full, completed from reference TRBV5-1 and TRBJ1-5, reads KAGVTQTPRYLIKTRGQQVTLSCSPISGHRSVSWYQQTPGQGLQFLFEYFSETQRNKGNFPGRFSGRQFSNSRSEMNVSTLELGDSALYLCASSLDGTGGQPQHFGDGTRLSIL.

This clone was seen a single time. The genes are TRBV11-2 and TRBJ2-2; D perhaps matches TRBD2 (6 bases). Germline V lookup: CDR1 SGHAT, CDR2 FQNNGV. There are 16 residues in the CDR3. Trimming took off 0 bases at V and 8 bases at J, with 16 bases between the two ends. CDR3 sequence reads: CASSLDGGALGGELFF. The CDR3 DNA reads TGTGCCAGCAGCTTAGACGGCGGGGCCCTCGGAGGGGAGCTGTTTTTT.

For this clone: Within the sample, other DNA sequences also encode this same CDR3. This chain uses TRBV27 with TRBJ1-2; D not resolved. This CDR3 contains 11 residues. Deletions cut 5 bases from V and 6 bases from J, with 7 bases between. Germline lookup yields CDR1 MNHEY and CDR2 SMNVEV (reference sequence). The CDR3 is CASSAGDGYTF. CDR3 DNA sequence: TGTGCCAGCAGTGCCGGGGATGGCTACACCTTC.

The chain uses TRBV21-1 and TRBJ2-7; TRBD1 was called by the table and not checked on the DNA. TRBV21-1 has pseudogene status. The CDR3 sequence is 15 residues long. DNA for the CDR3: TGTGCCAGCAGCCCCCGGCGACACAGCTCCTACGAGCAGTACTTC. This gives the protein CASSPRRHSSYEQYF.

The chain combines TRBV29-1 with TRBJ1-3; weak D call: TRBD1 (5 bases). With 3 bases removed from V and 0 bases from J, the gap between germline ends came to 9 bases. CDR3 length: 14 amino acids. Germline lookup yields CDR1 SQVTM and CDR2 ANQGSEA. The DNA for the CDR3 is TGCAGCGTTGATGGGCAGGGCTCTGGAAACACCATATATTTT. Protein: CSVDGQGSGNTIYF.

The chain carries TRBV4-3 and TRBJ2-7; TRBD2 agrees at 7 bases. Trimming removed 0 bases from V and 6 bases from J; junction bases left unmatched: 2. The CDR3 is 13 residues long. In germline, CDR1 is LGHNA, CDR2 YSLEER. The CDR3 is CASSQDWGGEQYF. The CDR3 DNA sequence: TGCGCCAGCAGCCAAGATTGGGGGGGCGAGCAGTACTTC.

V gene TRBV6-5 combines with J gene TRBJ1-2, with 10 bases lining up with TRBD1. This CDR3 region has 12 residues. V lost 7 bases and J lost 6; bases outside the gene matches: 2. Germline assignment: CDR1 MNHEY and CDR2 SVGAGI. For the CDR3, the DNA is TGTGCCAGCAAGACAGGGGGCAATGGCTACACCTTC. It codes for CASKTGGNGYTF.

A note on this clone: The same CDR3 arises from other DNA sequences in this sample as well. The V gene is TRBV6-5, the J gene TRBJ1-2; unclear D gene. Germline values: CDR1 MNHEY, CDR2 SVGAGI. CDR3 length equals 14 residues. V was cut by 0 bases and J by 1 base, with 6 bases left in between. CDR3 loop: CASSYSGSNYGYTF. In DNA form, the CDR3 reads TGTGCCAGCAGTTACTCCGGGAGTAACTATGGCTACACCTTC.

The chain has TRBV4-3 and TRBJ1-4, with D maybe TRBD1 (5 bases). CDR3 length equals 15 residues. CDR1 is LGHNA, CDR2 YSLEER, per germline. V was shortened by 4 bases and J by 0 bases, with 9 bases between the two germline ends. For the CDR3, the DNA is TGCGCCAGCAGCCCCCTGGGGGCAACTAATGAAAAACTGTTTTTT. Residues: CASSPLGATNEKLFF.

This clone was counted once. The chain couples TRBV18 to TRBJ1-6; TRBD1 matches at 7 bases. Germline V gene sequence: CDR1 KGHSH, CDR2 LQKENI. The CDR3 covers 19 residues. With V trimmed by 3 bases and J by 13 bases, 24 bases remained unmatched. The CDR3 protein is CASSPNLPEPRTGLPPLHF. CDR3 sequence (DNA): TGTGCCAGCTCACCTAATCTCCCCGAACCTCGGACAGGTCTCCCGCCCCTCCACTTT.

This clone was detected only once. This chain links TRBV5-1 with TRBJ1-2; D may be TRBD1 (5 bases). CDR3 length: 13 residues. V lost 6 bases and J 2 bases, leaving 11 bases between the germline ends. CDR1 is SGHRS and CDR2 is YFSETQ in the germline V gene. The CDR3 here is CASTFGANYGYTF. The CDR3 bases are TGCGCCAGCACCTTCGGGGCCAACTATGGCTACACCTTC.

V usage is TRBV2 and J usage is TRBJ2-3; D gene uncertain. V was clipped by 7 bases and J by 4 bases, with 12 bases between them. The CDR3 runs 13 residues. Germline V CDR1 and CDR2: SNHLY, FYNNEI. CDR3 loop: CASTLGKSDTQYF. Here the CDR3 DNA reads TGTGCCAGCACTTTAGGGAAATCAGATACGCAGTATTTT.

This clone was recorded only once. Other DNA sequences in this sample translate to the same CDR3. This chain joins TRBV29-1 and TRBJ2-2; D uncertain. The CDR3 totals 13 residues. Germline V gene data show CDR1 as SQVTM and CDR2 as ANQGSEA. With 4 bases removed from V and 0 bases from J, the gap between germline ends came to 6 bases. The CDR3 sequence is CSVVATNTGELFF. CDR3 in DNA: TGCAGCGTTGTAGCCACGAACACCGGGGAGCTGTTTTTT.

In nucleotides, the CDR3 is TGCGCCAGCAGCCCACCCGGGCCCGGCGGGGGAACTAGCACAGATACGCAGTATTTT. Its translation is CASSPPGPGGGTSTDTQYF. The chain combines TRBV4-1 with TRBJ2-3; 7 bases map to TRBD2. The V segment lost 4 bases and the J segment 0 bases; nucleotides outside the gene matches: 16. The CDR3 is made up of 19 amino acids. CDR1 is MGHRA, CDR2 YSYEKL, per germline.

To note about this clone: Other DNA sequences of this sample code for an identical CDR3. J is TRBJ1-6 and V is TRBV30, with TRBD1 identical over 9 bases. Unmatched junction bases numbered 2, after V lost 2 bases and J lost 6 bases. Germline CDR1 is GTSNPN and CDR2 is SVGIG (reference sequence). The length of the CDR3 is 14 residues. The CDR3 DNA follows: TGTGCCTGGAGTCCGGGACAGGGTAATTCACCCCTCCACTTT. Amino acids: CAWSPGQGNSPLHF.

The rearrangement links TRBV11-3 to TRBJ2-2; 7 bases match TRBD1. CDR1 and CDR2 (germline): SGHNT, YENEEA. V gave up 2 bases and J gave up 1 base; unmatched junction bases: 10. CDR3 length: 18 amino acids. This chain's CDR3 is CASSLSRFGTENTGELFF. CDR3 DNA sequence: TGTGCCAGCAGCTTATCACGGTTCGGGACAGAGAACACCGGGGAGCTGTTTTTT.

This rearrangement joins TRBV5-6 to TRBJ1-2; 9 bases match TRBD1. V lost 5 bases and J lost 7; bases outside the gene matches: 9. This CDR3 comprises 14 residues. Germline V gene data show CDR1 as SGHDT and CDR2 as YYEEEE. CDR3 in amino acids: CASRTGTGLAGYTF. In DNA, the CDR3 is TGTGCCAGCAGAACCGGGACAGGGTTAGCTGGCTACACCTTC.

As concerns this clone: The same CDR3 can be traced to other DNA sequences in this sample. CDR3 in amino acids: CASSLEVAGELFF. The CDR3 DNA follows: TGTGCCAGCAGCTTAGAAGTCGCCGGGGAGCTGTTTTTT. The chain couples TRBV7-8 to TRBJ2-2; no reliable D call. CDR3 length equals 13 residues. V was clipped by 1 base and J by 6 bases, with 6 bases between them. The V gene's germline CDR1 is SGHVS and CDR2 FQNEAQ.

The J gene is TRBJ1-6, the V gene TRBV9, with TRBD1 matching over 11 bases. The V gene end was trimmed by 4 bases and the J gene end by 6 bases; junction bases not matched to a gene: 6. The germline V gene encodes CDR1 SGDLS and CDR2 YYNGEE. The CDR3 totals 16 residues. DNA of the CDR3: TGTGCCAGCAGCATGGGACAGGGGGTGATTAATTCACCCCTCCACTTT. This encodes CASSMGQGVINSPLHF.